The 29 T cell receptor beta chains reported below all come from one sample, sequenced in a study of blood T cell repertoires in COVID-19. Assay used: immunoSEQ multiplex PCR; TCRdb lists only in-frame clones, some missing. The sample lists around 57,000 clones; more than 90% were seen once. The sequencing input was peripheral blood. These receptors came from a middle-aged man with acute or convalescent COVID-19.

The chain uses TRBV27 and TRBJ2-7; 7 bases line up with TRBD1. J lost 2 bases, V lost 4 bases, and 5 bases had no gene match. CDR1 MNHEY and CDR2 SMNVEV come from the germline V gene (reference sequence). The length of the CDR3 is 14 residues. DNA of the CDR3: TGTGCCAGCAGTTGGTCCACAGGGGCCTACGAGCAGTACTTC. Its protein is CASSWSTGAYEQYF.

This chain uses TRBV6-1 with TRBJ1-5; D is undetermined. The CDR3 sequence is 14 residues long. The V end was cut by 3 bases, the J end by 6 bases, with 12 bases between. Germline CDR1 is MNHNS and CDR2 is SASEGT. Here the CDR3 reads CASSDPDGIQPQHF. The CDR3, as DNA: TGTGCCAGCAGTGACCCGGACGGGATTCAGCCCCAGCATTTT.

The rearrangement uses TRBV5-5 and TRBJ2-2; 12 positions agree with TRBD2. Per germline, CDR1 SGHKS and CDR2 YYEKEE (reference sequence). Losses at the gene ends were 4 bases for V and 5 bases for J; bases not matched to a gene: 6. The CDR3 runs 16 residues. CDR3 sequence: CASSQRLAGVTGELFF. The CDR3 DNA reads as TGTGCCAGCAGCCAACGACTAGCGGGAGTTACCGGGGAGCTGTTTTTT.

In its sample, this clone was seen once. V is TRBV5-1 and J is TRBJ1-4; D gene ambiguous. The CDR3 is 16 residues long. Looked up from germline, CDR1 is SGHRS and CDR2 is YFSETQ. V gave up 0 bases and J gave up 4 bases, with 13 bases separating them. CDR3 in DNA: TGCGCCAGCAGCTTGGCTTTCGAGACAAATAATGAAAAACTGTTTTTT. It codes for CASSLAFETNNEKLFF.

The chain joins TRBV5-1 to TRBJ2-3; 10 nucleotides line up with TRBD2. This CDR3 region has 19 residues. Trimming removed 2 bases from V and 5 bases from J; junction bases left unmatched: 17. Germline CDR1 is SGHRS and CDR2 is YFSETQ. The CDR3 reads CASSLDDTKLAGVEDTQYF. CDR3 DNA sequence: TGCGCCAGCAGCTTAGATGATACCAAGCTAGCGGGAGTTGAAGATACGCAGTATTTT.

This sequence joins TRBV4-1 and TRBJ2-1, with 8 bases that match TRBD2. V dropped 5 bases and J dropped 8; count of bases not matched to a gene: 14. The CDR3 has 16 residues. The V gene's germline CDR1 is MGHRA and CDR2 YSYEKL. Written as DNA, the CDR3 is TGCGCCAGCAGCGTAGGGGGACTAGAGAGACTCTATGAGCAGTTCTTC. It codes for CASSVGGLERLYEQFF.

V gene TRBV27 combines with J gene TRBJ2-1; 10 nucleotides align to TRBD2. The junction had 7 bases not matched to a gene; V was cut back by 1 base and J by 7 bases. CDR3 length: 16 residues. Per the germline V gene, CDR1 is MNHEY and CDR2 is SMNVEV (reference sequence). CDR3 loop: CASSLFSLAGVNEQFF. CDR3 nucleotide sequence: TGTGCCAGCAGTTTATTTAGTCTAGCGGGAGTAAATGAGCAGTTCTTC.

V is TRBV5-6 and J is TRBJ2-5; D is perhaps TRBD2 (6 bases). Germline V gene lookup returns CDR1 SGHDT and CDR2 YYEEEE. The V end was cut by 1 base, the J end by 1 base, with 11 bases between. The CDR3 sequence is 15 residues long. CDR3 DNA: TGTGCCAGCAGCTTGTTCATGGGGGGCCAAGAGACCCAGTACTTC. Protein: CASSLFMGGQETQYF.

This chain uses TRBV30 with TRBJ2-5, with TRBD2 matching over 10 bases. CDR1 GTSNPN and CDR2 SVGIG come from the germline V gene (reference sequence). V lost 1 base to trimming and J lost 4 bases; unmatched junction nucleotides: 3. The CDR3 covers 14 residues. The CDR3 nucleotides are TGTGCCTGGAGTGGAAGACTAGCGGGAGAGACCCAGTACTTC. Amino acids: CAWSGRLAGETQYF.

The rearrangement links TRBV4-2 to TRBJ2-2, with TRBD2 identical over 8 bases. The CDR3 totals 16 residues. Per germline, CDR1 LGHNA and CDR2 YNFKEQ. Unmatched junction bases numbered 0, after V lost 0 bases and J lost 0 bases. In DNA, the CDR3 is TGTGCCAGCAGCCAAGAGGGACTAGCGAACACCGGGGAGCTGTTTTTT. Its protein product is CASSQEGLANTGELFF.

This chain links TRBV5-4 with TRBJ2-5; TRBD2 matches 8 bases. CDR1 is SGHNT, CDR2 YYREEE, per germline (reference sequence). This CDR3 region has 15 residues. V was clipped by 3 bases and J by 4 bases; unmatched bases: 8. The CDR3 bases are TGTGCCAGCAGCTCCCCAGGACTAGCAGGAGAGACCCAGTACTTC. Its protein is CASSSPGLAGETQYF.

This rearrangement joins TRBV5-5 to TRBJ2-1; D is possibly TRBD2 (5 bases). The germline V and J ends were trimmed by 4 bases and 6 bases, with 20 bases remaining between them. CDR1 is SGHKS and CDR2 is YYEKEE in the germline V gene (reference sequence). The CDR3 spans 16 residues. The CDR3 DNA reads as TGTGCCAGCAGCCCCCGAGGGAGCGGCCCGGGCAATGAGCAGTTCTTC. Amino acids: CASSPRGSGPGNEQFF.

The chain combines TRBV6-4 with TRBJ2-3; tentatively, D is TRBD2 (5 bases). The V and J ends lost 3 bases and 7 bases respectively, with 17 bases between them. The CDR3 contains 15 residues. The germline V gene encodes CDR1 MRHNA and CDR2 SNTAGT. The CDR3 sequence: CASSESTSGPNTQYF. The CDR3 DNA follows: TGTGCCAGCAGTGAATCTACTAGTGGGCCCAATACGCAGTATTTT.

The rearrangement links TRBV5-6 to TRBJ2-6; unclear D gene. Germline V gene sequence: CDR1 SGHDT, CDR2 YYEEEE. The CDR3 has 15 residues. Deletions cut 5 bases from V and 0 bases from J, with 9 bases between. The CDR3 sequence: CASRVRGSGANVLTF. CDR3 nucleotide sequence: TGTGCCAGCAGGGTCAGAGGCTCTGGGGCCAACGTCCTGACTTTC.

This clone was recorded once. This chain connects TRBV6-5 to TRBJ1-2; the D gene is possibly TRBD1 (5 bases). The CDR3 runs 16 residues. The ends were cut back, 0 bases at V and 6 bases at J, with 17 bases in the middle. Germline CDR1 is MNHEY and CDR2 is SVGAGI. The CDR3 DNA is TGTGCCAGCAGTTACTCCCTATGGGAGGGGCAAAATGGCTACACCTTC. This gives the protein CASSYSLWEGQNGYTF.

This clone has just a few counts. The chain employs TRBV29-1 and TRBJ2-7, with 7 bases matching TRBD2. Trimming removed 5 bases from V and 3 bases from J; junction bases left unmatched: 13. This CDR3 spans 15 amino acids. Per the germline V gene, CDR1 is SQVTM and CDR2 is ANQGSEA. The CDR3 protein is CSVLKWREFFYEQYF. The DNA for the CDR3 is TGCAGCGTTCTAAAATGGCGGGAGTTTTTCTACGAGCAGTACTTC.

The chain joins TRBV3-1 (or the pseudogene TRBV3-2) to TRBJ2-7, with D tentatively TRBD2 (6 bases). This CDR3 is built from 14 residues. Germline CDR1 LGHDT, CDR2 YNNKEL (reference sequence). V was shortened by 1 base and J by 7 bases, with 14 bases between the two germline ends. In nucleotides, the CDR3 is TGTGCCAGCAGCCAAGGATCCGGGAGAGGGGAGCAGTACTTC. It codes for CASSQGSGRGEQYF.

The genes are TRBV5-8 and TRBJ2-7; D is unclear. Germline V gene lookup returns CDR1 SGHTS and CDR2 YDEGEE. Trimming cost V 1 base and J 4 bases, with 3 bases left between them. This CDR3 has 11 amino acids. The CDR3 DNA reads as TGTGCCAGCAGCTTGTATTACGAGCAGTACTTC. It translates to CASSLYYEQYF. Complete variable domain (other parts from reference TRBV5-8 and TRBJ2-7): EAGVTQSPTHLIKTRGQQATLRCSPISGHTSVYWYQQALGLGLQFLLWYDEGEERNRGNFPPRFSGRQFPNYSSELNVNALELEDSALYLCASSLYYEQYFGPGTRLTVT.

V and J are TRBV7-2 and TRBJ2-3, with 13 bases aligning to TRBD2. J gave up 4 bases and V 5 bases, and 15 bases lay outside the gene matches. The V gene's germline CDR1 is SGHTA and CDR2 FQGNSA. The CDR3 covers 19 residues. CDR3 protein: CASSRKPGLAGNGADTQYF. The DNA of the CDR3 is TGTGCCAGCAGCCGGAAACCGGGACTAGCGGGAAATGGAGCAGATACGCAGTATTTT.

The rearrangement links TRBV6-6 to TRBJ1-6; no firm D call. Germline V gives CDR1 MNHNY, CDR2 SVGAGI (reference sequence). Trimming pared 6 bases from V and 9 bases from J, leaving 15 bases between. The CDR3 length is 14 residues. The CDR3 loop is CASRYNSDSSPLHF. The CDR3 nucleotides read TGTGCCAGCAGGTATAACTCAGACTCTTCACCCCTCCACTTT.

The genes are TRBV15 and TRBJ1-1; weak D call: TRBD1 (5 bases). Germline lookup yields CDR1 LNHNV and CDR2 YYDKDF (reference sequence). V lost 5 bases and J 3 bases, leaving 16 bases between the germline ends. The CDR3 extends over 15 amino acids. This chain's CDR3 is CATSQGPSGDTEAFF. The CDR3 DNA reads as TGTGCCACCAGCCAAGGACCGTCGGGGGACACTGAAGCTTTCTTT. The entire variable domain, with the rest obtained from reference TRBV15 and TRBJ1-1, is as follows: DAMVIQNPRYQVTQFGKPVTLSCSQTLNHNVMYWYQQKSSQAPKLLFHYYDKDFNNEADTPDNFQSRRPNTSFCFLDIRSPGLGDTAMYLCATSQGPSGDTEAFFGQGTRLTVV.

J is TRBJ1-2 and V is TRBV9; 7 nucleotides line up with TRBD1. V gave up 0 bases and J gave up 8 bases; unmatched junction bases: 13. Germline CDR1 and CDR2: SGDLS and YYNGEE. The CDR3 totals 16 residues. The CDR3 here is CASSVGQGPGKGGYTF. The CDR3 nucleotides are TGTGCCAGCAGCGTAGGACAGGGACCCGGCAAAGGCGGCTACACCTTC. The entire variable domain, with the rest obtained from reference TRBV9 and TRBJ1-2, is as follows: DSGVTQTPKHLITATGQRVTLRCSPRSGDLSVYWYQQSLDQGLQFLIQYYNGEERAKGNILERFSAQQFPDLHSELNLSSLELGDSALYFCASSVGQGPGKGGYTFGSGTRLTVV.

The CDR3 reads CASTRATNTEAFF. The CDR3 DNA is TGTGCCAGTACGCGGGCTACGAACACTGAAGCTTTCTTT. The gene calls are TRBV19 and TRBJ1-1; D unresolved. The V end was cut by 7 bases, the J end by 1 base, with 10 bases between. Germline-derived CDR1 and CDR2 are LNHDA and SQIVND (reference sequence). The CDR3 extends over 13 amino acids. The full variable domain, in which reference TRBV19 and TRBJ1-1 provide the parts outside the CDR3, is DGGITQSPKYLFRKEGQNVTLSCEQNLNHDAMYWYRQDPGQGLRLIYYSQIVNDFQKGDIAEGYSVSREKKESFPLTVTSAQKNPTAFYLCASTRATNTEAFFGQGTRLTVV.

This chain uses TRBV6-5 with TRBJ2-7, with 7 bases identical to TRBD1. The V and J ends lost 4 bases and 0 bases, in that order; junction bases with no gene match: 6. The V gene's germline CDR1 is MNHEY and CDR2 SVGAGI. This CDR3 has 15 amino acids. The CDR3 DNA reads as TGTGCCAGCAGTTCTAGGACAGGACTCTCCTACGAGCAGTACTTC. Encoded protein: CASSSRTGLSYEQYF.

J is TRBJ2-5 and V is TRBV15; possibly TRBD2 for D (6 bases). Germline V gene sequence: CDR1 LNHNV, CDR2 YYDKDF (reference sequence). V was trimmed by 0 bases and J by 1 base, leaving 9 bases between them. This CDR3 region has 15 residues. Here the CDR3 DNA reads TGTGCCACCAGCAGAGATGGAGGGCCCCAAGAGACCCAGTACTTC. Translated, it gives CATSRDGGPQETQYF.

This chain joins TRBV5-1 and TRBJ2-7; maybe TRBD1 (6 bases). V was clipped by 0 bases and J by 7 bases, with 17 bases between them. The CDR3 covers 15 residues. Germline assignment: CDR1 SGHRS and CDR2 YFSETQ. In DNA form, the CDR3 reads TGCGCCAGCAGCTTGGCTACGACAGGCCGGGCGGAGCAGTACTTC. This gives the protein CASSLATTGRAEQYF.

The chain combines TRBV5-4 with TRBJ2-3; D might be TRBD1 (5 bases). Germline CDR1 reads SGHNT; CDR2 reads YYREEE (reference sequence). The CDR3 spans 15 residues. The germline V and J ends were trimmed by 0 bases and 3 bases, with 11 bases remaining between them. The CDR3 bases are TGTGCCAGCAGCTTGGTGGCAGGGCGAACAGATACGCAGTATTTT. Its translation is CASSLVAGRTDTQYF.

The gene calls are TRBV19 and TRBJ2-3; D possibly corresponds to TRBD2 (6 bases). Germline lookup yields CDR1 LNHDA and CDR2 SQIVND (reference sequence). The V and J ends lost 7 bases and 1 base respectively, with 12 bases between them. This CDR3 spans 14 amino acids. The CDR3 region has the DNA TGTGCCAGTACCCTGGGACTTCGCACAGATACGCAGTATTTT. Amino acid sequence: CASTLGLRTDTQYF.

This chain uses TRBV30 with TRBJ2-7; 12 bases agree with TRBD2. Germline CDR1 GTSNPN, CDR2 SVGIG (reference sequence). The length of the CDR3 is 17 residues. V gave up 4 bases and J gave up 3 bases; unmatched junction bases: 13. As DNA, the CDR3 is TGTGCCTGGACCCGGACTAGCGGGACCGCCCGAGGCTACGAGCAGTACTTC. It is translated as CAWTRTSGTARGYEQYF.